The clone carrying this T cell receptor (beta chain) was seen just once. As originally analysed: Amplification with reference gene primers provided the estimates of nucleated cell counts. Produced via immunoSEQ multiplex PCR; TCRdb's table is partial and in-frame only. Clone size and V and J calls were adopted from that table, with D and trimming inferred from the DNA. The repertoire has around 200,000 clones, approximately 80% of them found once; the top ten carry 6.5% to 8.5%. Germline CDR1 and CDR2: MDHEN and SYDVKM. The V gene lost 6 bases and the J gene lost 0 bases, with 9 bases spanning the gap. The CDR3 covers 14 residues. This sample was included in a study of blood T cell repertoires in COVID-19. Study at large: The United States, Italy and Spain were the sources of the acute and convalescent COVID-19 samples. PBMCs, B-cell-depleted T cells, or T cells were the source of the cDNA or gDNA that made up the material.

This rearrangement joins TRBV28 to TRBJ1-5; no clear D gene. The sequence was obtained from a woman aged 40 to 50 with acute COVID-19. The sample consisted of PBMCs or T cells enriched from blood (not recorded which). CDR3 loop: CASSPGFSNQPQHF. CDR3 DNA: TGTGCCAGCAGCCCAGGTTTTAGCAATCAGCCCCAGCATTTT.